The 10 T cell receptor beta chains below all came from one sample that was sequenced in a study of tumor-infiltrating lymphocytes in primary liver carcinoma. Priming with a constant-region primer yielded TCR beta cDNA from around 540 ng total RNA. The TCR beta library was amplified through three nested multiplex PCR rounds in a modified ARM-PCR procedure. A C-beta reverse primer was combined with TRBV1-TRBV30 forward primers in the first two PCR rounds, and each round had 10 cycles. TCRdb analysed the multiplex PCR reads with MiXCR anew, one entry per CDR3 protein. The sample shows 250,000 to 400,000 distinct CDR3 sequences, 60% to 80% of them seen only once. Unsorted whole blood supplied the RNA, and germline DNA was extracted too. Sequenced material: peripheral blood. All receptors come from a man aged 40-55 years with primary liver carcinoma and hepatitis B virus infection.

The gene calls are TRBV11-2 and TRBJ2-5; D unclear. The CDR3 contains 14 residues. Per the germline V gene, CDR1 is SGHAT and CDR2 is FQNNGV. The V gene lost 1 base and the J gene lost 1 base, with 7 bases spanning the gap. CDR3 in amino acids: CASSLVSCQETQYF. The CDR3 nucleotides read TGTGCCAGCAGCTTAGTGTCATGCCAAGAGACCCAGTACTTC.

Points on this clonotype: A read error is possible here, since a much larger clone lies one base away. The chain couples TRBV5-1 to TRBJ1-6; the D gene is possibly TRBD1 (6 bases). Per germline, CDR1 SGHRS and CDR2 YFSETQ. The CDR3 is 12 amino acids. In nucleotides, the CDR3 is TGCGTCAGCATCACAGGGAACTCACCCCTCCACTTT. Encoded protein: CVSITGNSPLHF.

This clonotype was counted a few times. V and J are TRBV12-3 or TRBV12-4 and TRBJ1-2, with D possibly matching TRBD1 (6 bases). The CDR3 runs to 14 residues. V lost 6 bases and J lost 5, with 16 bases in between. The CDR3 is CASSPTDSTYGYTF. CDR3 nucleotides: TGTGCCAGCAGCCCCACGGACAGCACATATGGCTACACCTTC.

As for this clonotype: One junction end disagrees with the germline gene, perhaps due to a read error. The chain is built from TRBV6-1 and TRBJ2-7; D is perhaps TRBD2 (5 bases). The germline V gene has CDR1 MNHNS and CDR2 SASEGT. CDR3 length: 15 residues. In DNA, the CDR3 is TGTGCCTGCAGTGAAAATCCGGGGAAGACCTACGAGCAGTACTTC. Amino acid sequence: CACSENPGKTYEQYF.

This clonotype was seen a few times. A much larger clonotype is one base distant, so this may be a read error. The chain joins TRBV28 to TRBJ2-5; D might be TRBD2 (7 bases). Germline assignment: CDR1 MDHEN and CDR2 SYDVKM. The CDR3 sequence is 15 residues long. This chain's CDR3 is CASTPGGSRQATVSF. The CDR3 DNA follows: TGTGCCAGCACTCCGGGAGGATCAAGACAGGCCACAGTCTCCTTC.

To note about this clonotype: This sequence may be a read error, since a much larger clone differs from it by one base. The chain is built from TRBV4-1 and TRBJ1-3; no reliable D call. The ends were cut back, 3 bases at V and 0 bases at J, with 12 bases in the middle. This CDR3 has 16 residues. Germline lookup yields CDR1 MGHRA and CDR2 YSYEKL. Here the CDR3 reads CASSHTTGISGNTIYF. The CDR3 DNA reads TGCGCCAGCAGCCATACGACGGGAATCTCTGGAAACACCATATATTTT.

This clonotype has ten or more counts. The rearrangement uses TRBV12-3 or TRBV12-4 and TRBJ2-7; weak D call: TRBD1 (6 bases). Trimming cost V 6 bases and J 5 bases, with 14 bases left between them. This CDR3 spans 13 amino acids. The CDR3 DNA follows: TGTGCCAGCAGCCAGGGACATCCAAACGAGCAGTACTTC. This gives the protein CASSQGHPNEQYF.

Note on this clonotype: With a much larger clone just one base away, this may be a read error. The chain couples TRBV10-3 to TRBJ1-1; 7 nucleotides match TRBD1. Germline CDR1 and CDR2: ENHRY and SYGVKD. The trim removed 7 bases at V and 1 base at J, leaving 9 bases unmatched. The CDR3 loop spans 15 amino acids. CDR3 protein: CAIKAQTGKNTEAFF. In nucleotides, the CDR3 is TGTGCCATCAAAGCCCAGACAGGGAAGAACACTGAAGCTTTCTTT.

The CDR3 protein is CASRMPPASGLTDTQYF. The CDR3 bases are TGTGCCAGCAGGATGCCTCCGGCTAGCGGGTTGACAGATACGCAGTATTTT. V and J are TRBV5-8 and TRBJ2-3, with 8 bases identical to TRBD2. CDR1 SGHTS and CDR2 YDEGEE come from the germline V gene. The V and J ends lost 5 bases and 3 bases, in that order; junction bases with no gene match: 14. The CDR3 runs 17 residues.

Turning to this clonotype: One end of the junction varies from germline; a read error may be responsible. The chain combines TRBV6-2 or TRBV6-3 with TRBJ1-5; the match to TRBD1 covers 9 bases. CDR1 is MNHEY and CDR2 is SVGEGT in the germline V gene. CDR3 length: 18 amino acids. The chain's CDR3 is CACSYWSGQGTGNQPQHF. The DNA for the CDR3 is TGTGCCTGCAGTTACTGGTCAGGACAGGGGACGGGCAATCAGCCCCAGCATTTT.